One sample yielded the 10 T cell receptor beta chains listed below, sequenced in a study of blood T cell repertoires in COVID-19. Sequencing was performed with immunoSEQ multiplex PCR; in TCRdb, only in-frame clones are kept and a portion is missing. The top ten clones hold 10% to 13% of a sample with roughly 230,000 clones, 80% to 85% of them seen once. The sequencing input was peripheral blood. The source of these receptors is a woman older than 75 with COVID-19, enrolled during active disease.

This CDR3 reads CASSQIGTVSEAFF. DNA of the CDR3: TGCGCCAGCAGCCAAATTGGGACAGTCTCTGAAGCTTTCTTT. V gene TRBV4-3 combines with J gene TRBJ1-1, with TRBD1 matching 7 bases. Germline V gene sequence: CDR1 LGHNA, CDR2 YSLEER. This CDR3 region has 14 residues. With 2 bases clipped from V and 6 bases from J, the junction kept 6 bases outside the gene matches.

The chain carries TRBV5-4 and TRBJ1-1; 7 bases are a match to TRBD1. The germline V gene has CDR1 SGHNT and CDR2 YYREEE (reference sequence). The CDR3 sequence is 14 residues long. Losses at the gene ends were 3 bases for V and 5 bases for J; bases not matched to a gene: 7. The CDR3 region has the DNA TGTGCCAGCAGCTCTGGACAGGCACTGACTGAAGCTTTCTTT. This translates into CASSSGQALTEAFF.

CDR3 DNA sequence: TGTGCCAGCAGCTTCGGTATCGTTGCGGGGGCCGAAGCGCAGTTCTTC. Translated: CASSFGIVAGAEAQFF. The chain recombines TRBV7-2 with TRBJ2-1; D might be TRBD2 (7 bases). The CDR3 extends over 16 amino acids. V gave up 3 bases and J gave up 12 bases, with 24 bases separating them. Germline CDR1 is SGHTA and CDR2 is FQGNSA.

This clone has a handful of counts. This chain connects TRBV6-2 or TRBV6-3 to TRBJ1-1; 8 bases fit TRBD1. With 3 bases clipped from V and 4 bases from J, the junction kept 1 base outside the gene matches. Germline V lookup: CDR1 MNHEY, CDR2 SVGEGT. The CDR3 length is 13 residues. Here the CDR3 DNA reads TGTGCCAGCAGTTATACAGGGGGCACTGAAGCTTTCTTT. Its protein product is CASSYTGGTEAFF.

This chain links TRBV6-5 with TRBJ2-1, with a possible D match to TRBD2 (6 bases). Germline V gene data show CDR1 as MNHEY and CDR2 as SVGAGI. The CDR3 consists of 11 residues. Deletions cut 10 bases from V and 4 bases from J, with 8 bases between. In nucleotides, the CDR3 is TGTGCCATCAGCGGGTACAATGAGCAGTTCTTC. Protein: CAISGYNEQFF.

The chain carries TRBV29-1 and TRBJ1-1; 12 bases agree with TRBD1. V was pared by 4 bases and J by 1 base, with 4 bases of the junction left unmatched. The CDR3 extends over 15 amino acids. Germline V lookup: CDR1 SQVTM, CDR2 ANQGSEA. The CDR3 loop reads CSVAGQGAGNTEAFF. The CDR3 DNA reads TGCAGCGTTGCGGGACAGGGGGCTGGGAACACTGAAGCTTTCTTT.

V gene TRBV10-3 combines with J gene TRBJ2-1; 9 positions agree with TRBD2. Germline CDR1 reads ENHRY; CDR2 reads SYGVKD. The trim removed 6 bases at V and 7 bases at J, leaving 7 bases unmatched. The CDR3 loop spans 14 amino acids. The DNA for the CDR3 is TGTGCCATCAGGCTAGCGGGGATGGGAAATGAGCAGTTCTTC. This sequence encodes CAIRLAGMGNEQFF.

This chain joins TRBV5-1 and TRBJ1-3; TRBD1 might be the D (5 bases). The CDR3 contains 16 residues. V was cut by 3 bases and J by 0 bases, with 13 bases left in between. The V gene's germline CDR1 is SGHRS and CDR2 YFSETQ. CDR3 coding DNA: TGCGCCAGCAGCTCGATGCAGGGCGTCTCTGGAAACACCATATATTTT. Translation: CASSSMQGVSGNTIYF.

The table lists this clone with a few counts. The chain uses TRBV3-1 (or the pseudogene TRBV3-2) and TRBJ2-5; tentative D call: TRBD1 (6 bases). V lost 2 bases, J lost 5 bases, and 12 bases lay in between. Germline CDR1 reads LGHDT; CDR2 reads YNNKEL (reference sequence). The CDR3 totals 14 residues. The CDR3 bases are TGTGCCAGCAGCCAATTGGGGGCCATGGAGACCCAGTACTTC. Protein sequence: CASSQLGAMETQYF.

The chain carries TRBV5-5 and TRBJ2-7, with D unclear. CDR1 SGHKS and CDR2 YYEKEE come from the germline V gene (reference sequence). This CDR3 contains 14 residues. V lost 3 bases and J 4 bases, leaving 14 bases between the germline ends. This CDR3 reads CASSSLLTPYEQYF. In DNA form, the CDR3 reads TGTGCCAGCAGCTCACTTCTGACTCCATACGAGCAGTACTTC.